These T cell receptor beta chains were read from a single sample in a study of tumor-infiltrating lymphocytes in primary liver carcinoma. TCRdb ran MiXCR on the multiplex PCR reads and lists one entry per CDR3 protein. The data hold roughly 49,000 distinct CDR3 sequences, with approximately 80% observed a single time. Material: liver tumor tissue from sampling region 5. All receptors come from a man in his forties with primary liver carcinoma and hepatitis B virus infection. Each CDR3 is given with its conserved first and last residue. Expanded clones are given a class, and other clones once, few, many or no size at all.

. | 15 | TRBV4-3 | CASSQGREVTYEQFF
many | 15 | TRBV5-1 | CASSVNRVADTEAFF
. | 17 | TRBV6-2/TRBV6-3 | CASSYDWRTNGIYEQYF
. | 16 | TRBV7-9 | CARSHPGQGKGEKLFF
. | 14 | TRBV12-3/TRBV12-4 | CASSFTGGGVTQYF
. | 14 | TRBV6-5 | CASSPNDNRYGYTF
once | 15 | TRBV20-1 | CSAQVGTGGFGTHYF
. | 14 | TRBV14 | CVSSQGGGVGDQFF
. | 15 | TRBV12-3/TRBV12-4 | CAGSLAGGPSNEQSF
. | 14 | TRBV9 | CASSRDWSSYEQYF
. | 12 | TRBV29-1 | CNVGGGNQPQHF
. | 14 | TRBV4-3 | CASSRGQGGEKMFF
many | 10 | TRBV5-1 | CASSLMGRGF
few | 16 | TRBV4-1 | CASSQNPGLAGGTQYF
many | 15 | TRBV20-1 | CSATVDSGTQETQYF
. | 14 | TRBV19 | CASSSLGGPQPHHF
. | 17 | TRBV6-1 | CASNPLRNLAGERELFF
. | 15 | TRBV2 | CASSEMREGTGELFF
. | 13 | TRBV12-3/TRBV12-4 | CASVYCGDQPQHF
. | 16 | TRBV30 | CAWSRPGSESCNEQSF
. | 14 | TRBV12-3/TRBV12-4 | CAGSLTRQGSPLHF
. | 16 | TRBV11-1 | CASSPRVTDSYNEQFF
. | 14 | TRBV28 | CATMGPLYNSPLHF
. | 13 | TRBV10-3 | CVTKGDSYSEQFF
. | 15 | TRBV5-8 | CANRPSVMGGNEQFF
. | 15 | TRBV6-1 | CASSEVRSSFNEQFF
. | 14 | TRBV12-3/TRBV12-4 | CASSFRTSEQLQHF
. | 14 | TRBV2 | CASRETGGSYEQYF
. | 16 | TRBV12-3/TRBV12-4 | CASSLALPGLVTEAFF
. | 15 | TRBV29-1 | CSGETAAGRSETQYF
. | 19 | TRBV11-1 | CASSSRGSSVGAHTGTQYF
. | 17 | TRBV7-9 | CASSLYIGWRRTDTQYF
. | 15 | TRBV11-1 | CASSLPGDSTDTEYF
. | 12 | TRBV29-1 | CSVTQGRSIQYF
. | 17 | TRBV14 | CASSHIQLSNVPNEQFF
few | 14 | TRBV29-1 | CSTSGQGHYEILFF
. | 12 | TRBV5-5 | CARRLHTGELFF
. | 15 | TRBV11-2 | CANTTSAIANNIQYF
few | 15 | TRBV6-2/TRBV6-3 | CASSSAAGLGYGYTF
. | 13 | TRBV4-3 | CASNQDLPYKQYF
many | 18 | TRBV5-1 | CASSLSSPVKGTGNTIYF
. | 13 | TRBV6-4 | CASSSGNTGELFF
. | 11 | TRBV7-8 | CASNSSFGQYF
. | 14 | TRBV29-1 | CSTTGAGATDTQYF
. | 13 | TRBV12-3/TRBV12-4 | CASTLAGTEKLFF
. | 16 | TRBV7-8 | CASNSPGTSGRSTRYF
. | 15 | TRBV29-1 | CSACAGWGMNTEASF
once | 14 | TRBV4-1 | CASSQVNSGTVAFF
once | 12 | TRBV5-1 | CASNLNTGELFF